Listed here are 5 T cell receptor beta chains from one sample, sequenced in a study of T-cell memory formation after mild COVID-19. MiXCR, run by TCRdb on the 5' RACE reads, gives a single entry per CDR3 protein. The sample lists 130,000 to 150,000 distinct CDR3 sequences; 15% to 20% were seen once. The sequencing sample was made of PBMCs or a T cell subset sorted from them (not recorded which). These TCRs come from an adult woman who had mild COVID-19 (a few samples of this study predate the infection). Cell type and time point are not known.

V and J are TRBV24-1 and TRBJ2-6; D remains unclear. Germline V CDR1 and CDR2: KGHDR, SFDVKD. CDR3 length: 14 amino acids. V lost 4 bases to trimming and J lost 6 bases, with 9 bases between them. CDR3 region: CATSDPPEANVLTF. In nucleotides, the CDR3 is TGTGCCACCAGTGACCCACCGGAGGCCAACGTCCTGACTTTC.

This clonotype has just a few counts. This rearrangement joins TRBV7-3 to TRBJ2-2; unclear D gene. Deletions cut 0 bases from V and 5 bases from J, with 13 bases between. Germline assignment: CDR1 SGHTA and CDR2 FQGTGA. CDR3 size: 16 residues. CDR3 protein: CASSLTGSHSTGELFF. Written as DNA, the CDR3 is TGTGCCAGCAGCTTAACGGGCAGCCATAGTACCGGGGAGCTGTTTTTT.

The rearrangement uses TRBV4-3 and TRBJ1-2; D uncertain. This CDR3 spans 14 amino acids. Germline V gene sequence: CDR1 LGHNA, CDR2 YSLEER. With 6 bases removed from V and 2 bases from J, the gap between germline ends came to 13 bases. The CDR3 nucleotides are TGCGCCAGCAGTGGGCGGGAGGGCAACTATGGCTACACCTTC. Translation: CASSGREGNYGYTF.

The V gene is TRBV27, the J gene TRBJ2-3; D call uncertain. Germline V CDR1 and CDR2: MNHEY, SMNVEV (reference sequence). V was trimmed by 2 bases and J by 0 bases, leaving 9 bases between them. The CDR3 is 15 amino acids. The CDR3 bases are TGTGCCAGCAGTTTAGTCCCCCCCAGCACAGATACGCAGTATTTT. Translating gives CASSLVPPSTDTQYF.

This rearrangement joins TRBV24-1 to TRBJ2-4, with D maybe TRBD2 (5 bases). Trimming took off 11 bases at V and 8 bases at J, with 12 bases between the two ends. Germline V lookup: CDR1 KGHDR, CDR2 SFDVKD. CDR3 length equals 11 residues. The CDR3 DNA follows: TGTGCCATCACTCTGGAGGACATTCAGTACTTC. This sequence encodes CAITLEDIQYF.